This TCR beta chain comes out of a study of cytomegalovirus exposure and HLA in healthy donors. Study-level findings and limits: Subsequent analysis showed first-cohort TCR clusters tending to co-occur in approximately 120 validation repertoires. Accounts indicate the classifier identified cytomegalovirus status with strong specificity and sensitivity.

The table came from immunoSEQ multiplex PCR; TCRdb's copy has only in-frame clones and leaves some out. Among roughly 300,000 clones, roughly 89% were seen once, and the ten largest hold 0.75% to 0.85%. This clone appeared a single time. Its target is not known. This sample also contains other DNA sequences that code for the same CDR3. Input material: PBMCs. This clonotype was obtained from a woman aged 18 to 35 in good health and CMV-seronegative.

The CDR3 protein is CASSPSGNYGYTF. CDR3 DNA sequence: TGTGCCAGCTCACCGTCAGGGAACTATGGCTACACCTTC. The V and J genes are TRBV18 and TRBJ1-2, with D possibly being TRBD1 (5 bases). Germline loops: CDR1 KGHSH, CDR2 LQKENI. The CDR3 totals 13 residues. Trimming took 3 bases from V and 2 from J, leaving 7 bases between them. The complete variable domain, with remaining parts taken from reference TRBV18 and TRBJ1-2, reads NAGVMQNPRHLVRRRGQEARLRCSPMKGHSHVYWYRQLPEEGLKFMVYLQKENIIDESGMPKERFSAEFPKEGPSILRIQQVVRGDSAAYFCASSPSGNYGYTFGSGTRLTVV.